These 30 T cell receptor beta chains share one sample of origin, sequenced in a study of cytomegalovirus exposure and HLA in healthy donors. This PCR relied on a set of 60 Vbeta primers and 13 Jbeta primers. Produced via immunoSEQ multiplex PCR; TCRdb's table is partial and in-frame only. This sample has about 160,000 clones, with approximately 88% found just once. The specimen was PBMCs. The receptor source for this set is a woman between 18 and 30 years old in good health and CMV-seronegative.

The CDR3 loop reads CASSPLDRFSTEAFF. CDR3 DNA sequence: TGTGCCAGCAGCCCCCTGGACAGGTTTAGCACTGAAGCTTTCTTT. The chain uses TRBV11-2 and TRBJ1-1, with 7 bases aligning to TRBD1. The CDR3 spans 15 residues. The germline gives CDR1 SGHAT, CDR2 FQNNGV. V trimming: 5 bases; J trimming: 4 bases; junction bases outside the gene matches: 10.

The genes are TRBV11-2 and TRBJ1-2; D gene uncertain. This CDR3 is built from 11 residues. Per germline, CDR1 SGHAT and CDR2 FQNNGV. The germline V and J ends were trimmed by 7 bases and 8 bases, with 11 bases remaining between them. CDR3 protein: CASTTLRGYTF. DNA for the CDR3: TGTGCCAGCACCACCCTCCGGGGCTACACCTTC. The full variable domain, in which reference TRBV11-2 and TRBJ1-2 provide the parts outside the CDR3, is EAGVAQSPRYKIIEKRQSVAFWCNPISGHATLYWYQQILGQGPKLLIQFQNNGVVDDSQLPKDRFSAERLKGVDSTLKIQPAKLEDSAVYLCASTTLRGYTFGSGTRLTVV.

The chain uses TRBV18 and TRBJ2-6; 12 nucleotides align to TRBD2. V was clipped by 5 bases and J by 0 bases; unmatched bases: 8. The CDR3 length is 19 residues. Germline lookup yields CDR1 KGHSH and CDR2 LQKENI. This CDR3 reads CASSTLGLAGTSGANVLTF. CDR3 DNA sequence: TGTGCCAGCTCAACACTTGGACTAGCGGGGACCTCTGGGGCCAACGTCCTGACTTTC.

To note about this clone: One end of the junction varies from germline; a read error may be responsible. V gene TRBV11-2 combines with J gene TRBJ1-3; TRBD1 matches 7 bases. Looked up from germline, CDR1 is SGHAT and CDR2 is FQNNGV. This CDR3 is built from 15 residues. This chain's CDR3 is CASSPWGQNGDTIYF. The CDR3 region has the DNA TGTGCCAGCAGCCCCTGGGGACAGAATGGAGACACCATATATTTT.

The rearrangement links TRBV7-9 to TRBJ2-2; 8 bases agree with TRBD2. V lost 4 bases to trimming and J lost 5 bases; unmatched junction nucleotides: 9. The CDR3 covers 16 residues. The germline CDR1 and CDR2 sequences are SEHNR and FQNEAQ (reference sequence). In DNA form, the CDR3 reads TGTGCCAGCAGCTACAGCGGGGGCTTCTCGACCGGGGAGCTGTTTTTT. Amino acids: CASSYSGGFSTGELFF. Based on the CDR3 plus reference TRBV7-9 and TRBJ2-2, the full variable domain is DTGVSQNPRHKITKRGQNVTFRCDPISEHNRLYWYRQTLGQGPEFLTYFQNEAQLEKSRLLSDRFSAERPKGSFSTLEIQRTEQGDSAMYLCASSYSGGFSTGELFFGEGSRLTVL.

The chain joins TRBV9 to TRBJ2-7; 12 bases are a match to TRBD1. Trimming cost V 3 bases and J 8 bases; bases outside gene matches: 6. CDR3 length: 14 amino acids. Germline CDR1 is SGDLS and CDR2 is YYNGEE. CDR3 loop: CASSAGTGGAQQYF. For the CDR3, the DNA is TGTGCCAGCAGCGCCGGGACAGGGGGCGCACAGCAGTACTTC.

J is TRBJ1-1 and V is TRBV18; D uncertain. Per the germline V gene, CDR1 is KGHSH and CDR2 is LQKENI. V was pared by 1 base and J by 0 bases, with 6 bases between. This CDR3 contains 14 residues. The CDR3 sequence: CASSPLLMNTEAFF. CDR3 in DNA: TGTGCCAGCTCACCACTCCTTATGAACACTGAAGCTTTCTTT.

V gene TRBV7-2 combines with J gene TRBJ1-2; a possible D gene is TRBD1 (6 bases). This CDR3 is 16 amino acids long. The germline gives CDR1 SGHTA, CDR2 FQGNSA. V was clipped by 3 bases and J by 0 bases, with 14 bases between them. The CDR3 spells CASSLEQGLSNYGYTF. The CDR3 coding sequence is TGTGCCAGCAGCTTGGAACAGGGCCTCTCTAACTATGGCTACACCTTC.

The chain couples TRBV19 to TRBJ2-5; no clear D gene. V gave up 3 bases and J gave up 4 bases, with 9 bases separating them. This CDR3 has 13 residues. Germline V gene data show CDR1 as LNHDA and CDR2 as SQIVND (reference sequence). The CDR3 reads CASSIQRGETQYF. The CDR3 DNA reads as TGTGCCAGTAGTATCCAGCGAGGAGAGACCCAGTACTTC.

The V call is TRBV6-4, the J call TRBJ2-1; D unclear. Trimming cost V 3 bases and J 0 bases, with 6 bases left between them. Germline values: CDR1 MRHNA, CDR2 SNTAGT. The length of the CDR3 is 14 residues. This chain's CDR3 is CASSEEHSYNEQFF. CDR3 DNA sequence: TGTGCCAGCAGTGAAGAACACTCCTACAATGAGCAGTTCTTC.

The genes are TRBV6-4 and TRBJ2-2; 7 bases are shared with TRBD1. This CDR3 has 14 residues. V dropped 6 bases and J dropped 2; count of bases not matched to a gene: 3. Germline V gene data show CDR1 as MRHNA and CDR2 as SNTAGT. The CDR3 loop reads CASSRTGNTGELFF. CDR3 sequence (DNA): TGTGCCAGCAGCCGGACAGGAAACACCGGGGAGCTGTTTTTT.

The chain couples TRBV13 to TRBJ1-4; TRBD1 agrees at 7 bases. The trim removed 6 bases at V and 6 bases at J, leaving 10 bases unmatched. This CDR3 region has 15 residues. Germline V gene data show CDR1 as PRHDT and CDR2 as FYEKMQ (reference sequence). The CDR3 reads CASSYRDSIDEKLFF. Here the CDR3 DNA reads TGTGCCAGCAGTTACCGGGACAGTATAGATGAAAAACTGTTTTTT.

V and J are TRBV11-2 and TRBJ2-7, with 11 bases lining up with TRBD2. This CDR3 is 16 amino acids long. From germline, CDR1 is SGHAT and CDR2 FQNNGV. After removal of 5 bases from V and 2 bases from J, the junction contained 8 bases not matched to a gene. The DNA of the CDR3 is TGTGCCAGCAGCACCCCAACTAGCGGGAGACCCTACGAGCAGTACTTC. It specifies CASSTPTSGRPYEQYF.

The chain employs TRBV6-5 and TRBJ2-7, with 10 bases lining up with TRBD1. V shed 8 bases, J shed 0 bases, and the junction held 4 bases outside the gene matches. This CDR3 is 14 amino acids long. The V gene's germline CDR1 is MNHEY and CDR2 SVGAGI. The CDR3 region is CASARDRGSYEQYF. The CDR3 DNA reads as TGTGCCAGCGCACGGGACAGGGGCTCCTACGAGCAGTACTTC.

This clone has just a few counts. The chain employs TRBV13 and TRBJ2-7, with 9 bases matching TRBD1. The CDR3 has 14 residues. Trimming cost V 3 bases and J 2 bases; bases outside gene matches: 2. Germline V gene data show CDR1 as PRHDT and CDR2 as FYEKMQ (reference sequence). As DNA, the CDR3 is TGTGCCAGCAGCTTGGACAGGGGAGCCTACGAGCAGTACTTC. This translates into CASSLDRGAYEQYF.

The V and J genes are TRBV11-2 and TRBJ2-2, with a weak D call TRBD1 (6 bases). V was cut by 3 bases and J by 3 bases, with 17 bases left in between. The CDR3 extends over 17 amino acids. Germline CDR1 is SGHAT and CDR2 is FQNNGV. CDR3 bases: TGTGCCAGCAGCTTTCCGGAACAGGGAGAAGACACCGGGGAGCTGTTTTTT. Encoded protein: CASSFPEQGEDTGELFF.

This clone was recorded a few times. The rearrangement joins TRBV4-1 to TRBJ2-7; 9 nucleotides align to TRBD1. CDR1 MGHRA and CDR2 YSYEKL come from the germline V gene. The CDR3 sequence is 16 residues long. V was pared by 3 bases and J by 3 bases, with 9 bases of the junction left unmatched. For the CDR3, the DNA is TGCGCCAGCAGCCAGGGACAGGGTCCTTCGATCTACGAGCAGTACTTC. It codes for CASSQGQGPSIYEQYF.

The gene calls are TRBV11-3 and TRBJ2-7; 10 bases fit TRBD1. This CDR3 is built from 14 residues. CDR1 and CDR2 from the germline V gene are SGHNT and YENEEA. Unmatched junction bases numbered 6, after V lost 6 bases and J lost 4 bases. The CDR3: CASRRGTGEYEQYF. Here the CDR3 DNA reads TGTGCCAGCAGACGGGGGACAGGGGAATACGAGCAGTACTTC.

V gene TRBV5-1 combines with J gene TRBJ2-7; D perhaps matches TRBD1 (5 bases). Germline V gene sequence: CDR1 SGHRS, CDR2 YFSETQ. This CDR3 has 14 amino acids. Trimming removed 4 bases from V and 2 bases from J, with 13 bases in between. The CDR3 bases are TGCGCCAGCAGCCCGACAGACCCTACCTACGAGCAGTACTTC. Residues: CASSPTDPTYEQYF.

This clone was detected only once. The chain combines TRBV19 with TRBJ2-2, with D possibly TRBD1 on 5 matching bases. V lost 7 bases, J lost 0 bases, and 12 bases lay in between. Germline assignment: CDR1 LNHDA and CDR2 SQIVND (reference sequence). This CDR3 has 15 amino acids. CDR3: CASTPTESNTGELFF. CDR3 coding DNA: TGTGCCAGTACCCCGACAGAATCGAACACCGGGGAGCTGTTTTTT.

J is TRBJ1-2 and V is TRBV2; 10 nucleotides agree with TRBD1. CDR3 size: 15 residues. The germline CDR1 and CDR2 sequences are SNHLY and FYNNEI. V was clipped by 0 bases and J by 6 bases; unmatched bases: 4. The CDR3: CASSEAPGQGDGYTF. The DNA of the CDR3 is TGTGCCAGCAGTGAAGCCCCAGGACAGGGGGATGGCTACACCTTC.

The chain recombines TRBV6-6 with TRBJ1-2; no firm D call. CDR1 is MNHNY, CDR2 SVGAGI, per germline (reference sequence). This CDR3 contains 15 residues. Trimming removed 0 bases from V and 4 bases from J, with 12 bases in between. CDR3 in amino acids: CASSYSEETSYGYTF. Written as DNA, the CDR3 is TGTGCCAGCAGTTACTCTGAGGAGACGTCCTATGGCTACACCTTC.

Only a few counts were recorded for this clone. The genes are TRBV5-4 and TRBJ2-7, with a tentative D call TRBD1 (6 bases). The CDR3 has 14 residues. Germline V gene sequence: CDR1 SGHNT, CDR2 YYREEE (reference sequence). V lost 4 bases and J lost 2, with 13 bases in between. The CDR3 DNA follows: TGTGCCAGCAGCCCCCGGGACAAGACCTACGAGCAGTACTTC. Translation: CASSPRDKTYEQYF. The full variable domain, with the rest looked up from reference TRBV5-4 and TRBJ2-7, is ETGVTQSPTHLIKTRGQQVTLRCSSQSGHNTVSWYQQALGQGPQFIFQYYREEENGRGNFPPRFSGLQFPNYSSELNVNALELDDSALYLCASSPRDKTYEQYFGPGTRLTVT.

A single count supports this clone. The CDR3 loop is CASSLGQGWGVQETQYF. CDR3 sequence (DNA): TGCGCCAGCAGCTTGGGACAGGGTTGGGGGGTCCAAGAGACCCAGTACTTC. The chain uses TRBV5-1 and TRBJ2-5, with D possibly TRBD1 on 7 matching bases. Germline V CDR1 and CDR2: SGHRS, YFSETQ. Between the trimmed V and J ends, which lost 0 bases and 1 base, there was a span of 16 bases. The CDR3 totals 17 residues.

The chain joins TRBV19 to TRBJ1-4; D call uncertain. From germline, CDR1 is LNHDA and CDR2 SQIVND (reference sequence). The CDR3 totals 14 residues. The V end was cut by 6 bases, the J end by 7 bases, with 15 bases between. The CDR3 sequence: CASRGRGLGEKLFF. CDR3 coding DNA: TGTGCCAGTAGGGGGAGAGGGTTAGGTGAAAAACTGTTTTTT.

The CDR3: CASSRTGASGNTIYF. CDR3 bases: TGTGCCAGCAGCCGCACAGGGGCATCTGGAAACACCATATATTTT. The rearrangement links TRBV13 to TRBJ1-3, with 7 nucleotides matching TRBD1. Germline values: CDR1 PRHDT, CDR2 FYEKMQ (reference sequence). This CDR3 spans 15 amino acids. The V segment lost 5 bases and the J segment 1 base; nucleotides outside the gene matches: 5.

The gene calls are TRBV29-1 and TRBJ1-3; D gene ambiguous. Germline loops: CDR1 SQVTM, CDR2 ANQGSEA. The ends were cut back, 1 base at V and 7 bases at J, with 23 bases in the middle. This CDR3 comprises 17 residues. The CDR3 here is CSVEVSVKGEPINTIYF. The CDR3 DNA sequence: TGCAGCGTTGAAGTAAGCGTCAAGGGAGAACCGATCAACACCATATATTTT.

The V and J genes are TRBV28 and TRBJ2-5; a weak D match, TRBD2 (6 bases). The V end was cut by 2 bases, the J end by 5 bases, with 9 bases between. Germline V gene data show CDR1 as MDHEN and CDR2 as SYDVKM. This CDR3 contains 13 residues. The CDR3 is CASSLGLPETQYF. In nucleotides, the CDR3 is TGTGCCAGCAGTTTAGGACTACCGGAGACCCAGTACTTC.

This chain connects TRBV19 to TRBJ1-1, with D unclear. The CDR3 spans 16 residues. V was pared by 6 bases and J by 1 base, with 18 bases between. Germline V gene sequence: CDR1 LNHDA, CDR2 SQIVND (reference sequence). The CDR3 region is CASSLSLIAQNTEAFF. The CDR3 DNA reads TGTGCCAGTAGCCTCTCCCTGATAGCTCAGAACACTGAAGCTTTCTTT.

CDR3 DNA sequence: TGTGCCAGCAGAACGGGGGACTATGGCTACACCTTC. It codes for CASRTGDYGYTF. The rearrangement joins TRBV6-5 to TRBJ1-2, with D possibly TRBD1 on 5 matching bases. The CDR3 is 12 residues long. The V end was cut by 6 bases, the J end by 3 bases, with 8 bases between. Germline loops: CDR1 MNHEY, CDR2 SVGAGI.